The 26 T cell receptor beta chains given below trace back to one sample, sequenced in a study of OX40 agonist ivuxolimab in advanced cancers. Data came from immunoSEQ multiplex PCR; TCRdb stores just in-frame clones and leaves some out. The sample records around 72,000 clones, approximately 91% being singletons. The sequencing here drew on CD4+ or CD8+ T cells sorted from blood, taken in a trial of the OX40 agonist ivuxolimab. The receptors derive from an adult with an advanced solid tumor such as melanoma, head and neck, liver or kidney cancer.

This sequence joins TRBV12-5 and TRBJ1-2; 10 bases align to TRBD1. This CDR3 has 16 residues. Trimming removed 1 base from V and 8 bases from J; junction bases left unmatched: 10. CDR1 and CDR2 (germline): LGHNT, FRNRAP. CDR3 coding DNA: TGTGCTAGTGGTTTGGGGCCGGGACAGGGGTCGGCCGGCTACACCTTC. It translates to CASGLGPGQGSAGYTF.

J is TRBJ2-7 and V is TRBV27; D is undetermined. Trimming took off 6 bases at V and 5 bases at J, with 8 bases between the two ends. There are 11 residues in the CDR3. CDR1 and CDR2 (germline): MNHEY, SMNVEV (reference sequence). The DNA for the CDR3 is TGTGCCAGCAGCCCCTCGGACGAGCAGTACTTC. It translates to CASSPSDEQYF.

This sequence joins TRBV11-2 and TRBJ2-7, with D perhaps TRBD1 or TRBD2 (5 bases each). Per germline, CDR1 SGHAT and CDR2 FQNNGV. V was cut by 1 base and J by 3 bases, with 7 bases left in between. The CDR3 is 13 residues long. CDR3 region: CASSLGDLYEQYF. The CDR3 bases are TGTGCCAGCAGCTTAGGGGACCTCTACGAGCAGTACTTC.

This CDR3 reads CASSSQGLPYNEQFF. The DNA for the CDR3 is TGTGCCAGCAGTTCACAGGGTTTACCCTACAATGAGCAGTTCTTC. The V and J genes are TRBV28 and TRBJ2-1; tentative D call: TRBD1 (6 bases). The CDR3 length is 15 residues. Germline V gene data show CDR1 as MDHEN and CDR2 as SYDVKM. V gave up 4 bases and J gave up 2 bases, with 12 bases separating them. Variable domain in full (rest from reference TRBV28 and TRBJ2-1): DVKVTQSSRYLVKRTGEKVFLECVQDMDHENMFWYRQDPGLGLRLIYFSYDVKMKEKGDIPEGYSVSREKKERFSLILESASTNQTSMYLCASSSQGLPYNEQFFGPGTRLTVL.

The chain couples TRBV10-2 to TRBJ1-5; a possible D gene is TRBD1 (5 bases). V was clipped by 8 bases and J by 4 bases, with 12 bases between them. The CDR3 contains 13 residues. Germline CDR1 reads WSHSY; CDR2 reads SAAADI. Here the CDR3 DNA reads TGCGCCAGCGTATCGGCAGGGAATCAGCCCCAGCATTTT. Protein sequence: CASVSAGNQPQHF.

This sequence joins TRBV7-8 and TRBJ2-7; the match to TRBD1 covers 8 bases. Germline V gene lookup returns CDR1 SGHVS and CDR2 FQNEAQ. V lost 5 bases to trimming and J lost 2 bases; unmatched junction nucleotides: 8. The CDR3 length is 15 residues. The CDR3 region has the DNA TGTGCCAGCAGCCCGATTCGGGACAGGACCTACGAGCAGTACTTC. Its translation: CASSPIRDRTYEQYF.

The CDR3 here is CASSVTGQGNYGYTF. CDR3 sequence (DNA): TGTGCCAGCAGCGTAACCGGACAGGGTAACTATGGCTACACCTTC. This sequence joins TRBV9 and TRBJ1-2; TRBD1 matches 8 bases. The CDR3 loop spans 15 amino acids. With V trimmed by 1 base and J by 1 base, 3 bases remained unmatched. CDR1 is SGDLS, CDR2 YYNGEE, per germline.

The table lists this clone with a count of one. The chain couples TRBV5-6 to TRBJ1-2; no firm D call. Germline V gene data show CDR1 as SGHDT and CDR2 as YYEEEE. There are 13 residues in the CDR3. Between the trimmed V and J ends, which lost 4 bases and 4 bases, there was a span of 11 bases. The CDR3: CASSPLGLYGYTF. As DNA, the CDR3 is TGTGCCAGCAGCCCCCTAGGCCTCTATGGCTACACCTTC.

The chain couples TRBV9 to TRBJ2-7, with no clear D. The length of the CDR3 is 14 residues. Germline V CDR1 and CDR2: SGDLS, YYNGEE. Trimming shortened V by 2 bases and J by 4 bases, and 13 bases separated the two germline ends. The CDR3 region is CASSVGRNDYEQYF. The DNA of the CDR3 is TGTGCCAGCAGCGTTGGCAGGAACGATTACGAGCAGTACTTC.

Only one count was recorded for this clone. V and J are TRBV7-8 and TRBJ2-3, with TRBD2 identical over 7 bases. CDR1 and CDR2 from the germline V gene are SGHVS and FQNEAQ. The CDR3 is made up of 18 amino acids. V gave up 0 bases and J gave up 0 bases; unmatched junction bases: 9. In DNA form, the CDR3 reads TGTGCCAGCAGCTTAGCCCGCCCTAGCGGTTCTAGCACAGATACGCAGTATTTT. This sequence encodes CASSLARPSGSSTDTQYF.

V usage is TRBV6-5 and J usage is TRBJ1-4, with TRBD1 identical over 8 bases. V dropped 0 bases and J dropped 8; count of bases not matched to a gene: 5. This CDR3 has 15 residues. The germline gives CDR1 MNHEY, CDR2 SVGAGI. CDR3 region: CASSYSAGTGEKLFF. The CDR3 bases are TGTGCCAGCAGTTACTCGGCCGGGACAGGCGAAAAACTGTTTTTT.

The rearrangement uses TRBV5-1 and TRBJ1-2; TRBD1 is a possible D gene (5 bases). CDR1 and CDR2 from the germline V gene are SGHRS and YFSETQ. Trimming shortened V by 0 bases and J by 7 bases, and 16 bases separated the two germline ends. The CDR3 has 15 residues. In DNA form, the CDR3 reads TGCGCCAGCAGCTTGGCAGGGCAGGGAATAGGTGGCTACACCTTC. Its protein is CASSLAGQGIGGYTF.

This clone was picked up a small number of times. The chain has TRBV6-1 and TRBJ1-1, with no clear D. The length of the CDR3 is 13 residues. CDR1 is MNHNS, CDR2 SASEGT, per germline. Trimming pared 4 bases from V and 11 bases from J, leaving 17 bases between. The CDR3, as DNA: TGTGCCAGCAGTGGCACTGCGGTTGGTGGGGCTTTCTTT. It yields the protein CASSGTAVGGAFF.

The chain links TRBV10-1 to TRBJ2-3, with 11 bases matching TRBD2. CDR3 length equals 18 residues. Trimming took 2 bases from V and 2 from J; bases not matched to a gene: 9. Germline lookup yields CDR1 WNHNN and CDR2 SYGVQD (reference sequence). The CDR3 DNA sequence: TGCGCCAGCAGTGAGCCTAGCGGGAGGCCAAACGACACAGATACGCAGTATTTT. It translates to CASSEPSGRPNDTDTQYF.

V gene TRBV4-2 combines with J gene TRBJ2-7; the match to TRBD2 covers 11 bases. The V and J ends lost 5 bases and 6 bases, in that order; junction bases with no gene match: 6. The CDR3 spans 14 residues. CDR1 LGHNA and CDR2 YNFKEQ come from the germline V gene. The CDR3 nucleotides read TGTGCCAGCAGCGCGGGACTAGCGGAGGGCGAGCAGTACTTC. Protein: CASSAGLAEGEQYF.

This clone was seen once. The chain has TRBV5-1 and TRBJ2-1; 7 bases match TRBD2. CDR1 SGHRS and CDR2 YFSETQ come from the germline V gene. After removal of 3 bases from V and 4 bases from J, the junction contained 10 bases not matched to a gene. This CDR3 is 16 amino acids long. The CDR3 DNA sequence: TGCGCCAGCAGCTCCCTCGGCGGGGGACCTTACAATGAGCAGTTCTTC. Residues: CASSSLGGGPYNEQFF.

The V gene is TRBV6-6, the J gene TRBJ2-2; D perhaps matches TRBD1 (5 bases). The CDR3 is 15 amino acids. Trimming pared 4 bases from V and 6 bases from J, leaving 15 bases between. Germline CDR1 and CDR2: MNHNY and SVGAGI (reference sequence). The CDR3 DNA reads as TGTGCCAGCAGTTCCCTAGGGGCCGGGCCCGGGGAGCTGTTTTTT. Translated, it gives CASSSLGAGPGELFF.

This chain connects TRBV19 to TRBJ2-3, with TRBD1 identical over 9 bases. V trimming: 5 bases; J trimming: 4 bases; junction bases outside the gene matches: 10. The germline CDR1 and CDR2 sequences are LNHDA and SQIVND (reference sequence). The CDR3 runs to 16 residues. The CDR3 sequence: CASSPKTGGASDTQYF. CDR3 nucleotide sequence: TGTGCCAGTAGTCCCAAAACAGGGGGCGCGTCAGATACGCAGTATTTT.

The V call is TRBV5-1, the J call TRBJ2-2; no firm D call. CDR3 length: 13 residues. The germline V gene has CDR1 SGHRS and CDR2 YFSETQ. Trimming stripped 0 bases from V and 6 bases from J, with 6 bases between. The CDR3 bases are TGCGCCAGCAGCTTGGTGGCAGCCGGGGAGCTGTTTTTT. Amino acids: CASSLVAAGELFF.

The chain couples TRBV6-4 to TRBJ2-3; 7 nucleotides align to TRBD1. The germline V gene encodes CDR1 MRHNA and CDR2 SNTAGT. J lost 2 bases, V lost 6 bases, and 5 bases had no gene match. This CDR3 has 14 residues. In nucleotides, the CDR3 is TGTGCCAGCAGAATCGACAGGGCCACAGATACGCAGTATTTT. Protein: CASRIDRATDTQYF.

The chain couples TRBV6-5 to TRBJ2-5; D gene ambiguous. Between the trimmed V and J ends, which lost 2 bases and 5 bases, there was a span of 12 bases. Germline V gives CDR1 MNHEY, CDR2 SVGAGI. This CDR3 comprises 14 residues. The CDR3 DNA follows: TGTGCCAGCAGTTACCACACTCAGAGGGAGACCCAGTACTTC. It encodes CASSYHTQRETQYF.

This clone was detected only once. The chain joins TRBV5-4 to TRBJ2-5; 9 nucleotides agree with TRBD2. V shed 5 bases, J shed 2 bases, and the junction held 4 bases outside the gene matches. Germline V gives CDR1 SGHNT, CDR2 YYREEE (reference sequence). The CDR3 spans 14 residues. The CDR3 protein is CASRVAGGQETQYF. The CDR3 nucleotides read TGTGCCAGCAGAGTCGCGGGAGGGCAAGAGACCCAGTACTTC.

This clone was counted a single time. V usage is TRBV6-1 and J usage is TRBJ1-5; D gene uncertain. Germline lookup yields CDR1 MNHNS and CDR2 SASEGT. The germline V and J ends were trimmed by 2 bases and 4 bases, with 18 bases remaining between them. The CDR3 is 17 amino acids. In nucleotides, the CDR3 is TGTGCCAGCAGTGAAACTGTCCCCGGGCCCTATAATCAGCCCCAGCATTTT. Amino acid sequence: CASSETVPGPYNQPQHF.

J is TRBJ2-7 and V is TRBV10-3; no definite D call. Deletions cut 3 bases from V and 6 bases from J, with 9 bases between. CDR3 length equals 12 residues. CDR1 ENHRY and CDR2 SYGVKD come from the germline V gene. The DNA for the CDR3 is TGTGCCATCAGTGAAGGGTGGGGCGAGCAGTACTTC. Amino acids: CAISEGWGEQYF.

The CDR3 loop reads CASQDGNTEAFF. In DNA form, the CDR3 reads TGTGCCAGTCAGGACGGTAACACTGAAGCTTTCTTT. The V call is TRBV2, the J call TRBJ1-1; no reliable D call. Trimming shortened V by 9 bases and J by 2 bases, and 10 bases separated the two germline ends. Germline V lookup: CDR1 SNHLY, CDR2 FYNNEI. This CDR3 comprises 12 residues.

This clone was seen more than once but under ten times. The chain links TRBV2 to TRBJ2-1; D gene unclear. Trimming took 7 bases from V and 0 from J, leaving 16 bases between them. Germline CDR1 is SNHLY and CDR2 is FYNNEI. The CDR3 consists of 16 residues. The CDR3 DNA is TGTGCCAGCACTCTAACGATGGTATTCTCCTACAATGAGCAGTTCTTC. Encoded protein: CASTLTMVFSYNEQFF.